This T cell receptor beta chain was documented in a study of T cells in Graves' hyperthyroidism and ophthalmopathy. These patients, aged 18 to 65, had recently diagnosed hyperthyroidism lasting under 2 months. This clonotype came up many times. Amplification yielded TCR beta CDR3 regions, with RNA transcripts as the source. With the HTBI primer set, the TCR CDR3 went through a first round of RT-PCR. TCRdb processed the multiplex PCR reads anew with MiXCR; each CDR3 protein has one entry. The sample holds hundreds of thousands of distinct CDR3 sequences, around 14% seen once. Germline CDR1 is MDHEN and CDR2 is SYDVKM. The CDR3 contains 14 residues. V gave up 6 bases and J gave up 0 bases, with 10 bases separating them.

This receptor was taken from a woman in her late teens or twenties with Graves' hyperthyroidism. The gene calls are TRBV28 and TRBJ2-3; D possibly matches TRBD1 or TRBD2 (5 bases each). The sample taken for sequencing was blood. CDR3 bases: TGTGCCAGCAGACGGGGCACTAGCACAGATACGCAGTATTTT. Protein: CASRRGTSTDTQYF.